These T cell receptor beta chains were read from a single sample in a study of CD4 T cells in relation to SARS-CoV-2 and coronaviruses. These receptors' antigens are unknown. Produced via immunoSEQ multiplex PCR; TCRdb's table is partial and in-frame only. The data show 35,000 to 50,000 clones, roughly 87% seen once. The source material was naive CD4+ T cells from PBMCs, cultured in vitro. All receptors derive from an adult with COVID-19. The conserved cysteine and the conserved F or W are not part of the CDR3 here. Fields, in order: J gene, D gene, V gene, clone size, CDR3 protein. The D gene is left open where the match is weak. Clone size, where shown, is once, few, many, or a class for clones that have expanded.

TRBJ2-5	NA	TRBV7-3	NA	ASSFTNQETQY
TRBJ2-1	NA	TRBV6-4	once	ASSDPPGISLNEQF
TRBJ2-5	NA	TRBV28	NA	ASSFGRGKTQY
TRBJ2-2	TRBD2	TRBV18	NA	ASSPPPPTSGTRGPGELF
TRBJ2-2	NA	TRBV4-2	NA	ASSQDEGVGINTGELF
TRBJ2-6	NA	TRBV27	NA	ASSLFGTGLSGANVLT
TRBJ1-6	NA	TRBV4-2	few	ASSQGSDNSPLH
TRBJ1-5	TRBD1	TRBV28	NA	ASSLDRDDQPQH
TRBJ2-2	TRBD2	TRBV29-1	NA	SVGTSGTGELF
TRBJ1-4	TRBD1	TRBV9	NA	ASSAGQADNEKLF
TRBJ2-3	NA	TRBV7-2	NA	ASSLSGGTSTDTQY
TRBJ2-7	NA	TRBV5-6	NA	ASSLYSYEQY
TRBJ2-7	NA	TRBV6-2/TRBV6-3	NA	ASSRGLATSSYEQY
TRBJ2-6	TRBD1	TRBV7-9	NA	ASSFTGGTSGANVLT
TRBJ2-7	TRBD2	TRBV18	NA	ASSEHTGLAGASSYEQY
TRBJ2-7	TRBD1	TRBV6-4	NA	ASSDVPTGVIGEQY
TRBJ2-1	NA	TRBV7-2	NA	ASSLKDGGRQHEQF
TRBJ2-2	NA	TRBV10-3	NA	AISWEITGELF
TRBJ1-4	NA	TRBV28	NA	ASSFSGLSNEKLF
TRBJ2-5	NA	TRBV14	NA	ASNTRGVYQETQY
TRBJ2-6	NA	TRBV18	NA	ASSPPVAGAFHSGANVLT
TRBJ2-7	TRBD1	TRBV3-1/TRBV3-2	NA	ASSPRQGGFSYEQY
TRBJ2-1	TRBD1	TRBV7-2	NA	ASSSQGSYNEQF
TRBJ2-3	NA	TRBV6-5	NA	ASSYQTVKY
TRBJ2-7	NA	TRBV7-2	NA	ASSLAGTEQY
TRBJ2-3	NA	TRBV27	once	ASSSGLSTDTQY
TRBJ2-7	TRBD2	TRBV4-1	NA	ASSRESAGGYEQY
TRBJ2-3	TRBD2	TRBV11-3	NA	ASSLVAGVDTQY
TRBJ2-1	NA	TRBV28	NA	ASSYQGRHNEQF
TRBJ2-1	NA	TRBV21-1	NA	ASSKGPSNEQF
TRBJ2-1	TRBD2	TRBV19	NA	ASSPQLAGGINAQF
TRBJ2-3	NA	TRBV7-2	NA	ASSPRIGYGTDTQY
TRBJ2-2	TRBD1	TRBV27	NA	ASSWDRVNTGELF
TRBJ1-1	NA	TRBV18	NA	ASSPSGLNTEAF
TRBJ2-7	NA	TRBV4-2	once	ASSSGVLAELIHEQY
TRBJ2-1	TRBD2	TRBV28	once	ASSSKREGPNEQF
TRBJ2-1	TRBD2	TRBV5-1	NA	ASSYLAGAVNEQF
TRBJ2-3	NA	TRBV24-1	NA	ATQGRWGTDTQY
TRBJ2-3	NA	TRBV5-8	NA	ASTESGWAEDTQY
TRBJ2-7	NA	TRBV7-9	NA	ASSLAASYEQY
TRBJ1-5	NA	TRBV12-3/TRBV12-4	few	ASSPQPRGPQH
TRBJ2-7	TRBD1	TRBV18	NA	ASSSAGTGGQGEQY
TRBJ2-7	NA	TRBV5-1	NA	ASSLSVYGQSYEQY
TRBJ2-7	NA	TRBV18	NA	ASSRNTQGDEQY
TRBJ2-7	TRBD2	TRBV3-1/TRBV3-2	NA	ASSMTSGSSSYEQY
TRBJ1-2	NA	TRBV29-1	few	SVLLVGGSGYT
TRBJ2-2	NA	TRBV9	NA	ASRKGAGHTGELF
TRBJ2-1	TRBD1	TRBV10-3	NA	AISGGTGSYNEQF
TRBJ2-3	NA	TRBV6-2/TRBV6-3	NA	ASSYADTISTDTQY
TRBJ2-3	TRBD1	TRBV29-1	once	SVDVGQGVFSDTQY
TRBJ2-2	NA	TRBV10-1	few	ASSPYRDGRELF